These T cell receptor beta chains were read from a single sample in a study of regulatory T cells in long-lasting Graves disease. TCRdb passed the multiplex PCR reads through MiXCR, listing each CDR3 protein once. This sample has 300,000 to 400,000 distinct CDR3 sequences, with about 20% found just once. The material was peripheral blood mononuclear cells (PBMCs), obtained at new diagnosis, from a patient treated with antithyroid drugs. The source is a female donor with Graves disease. Both conserved end residues are part of each CDR3. D genes are given only for firm matches. The size field is filled for only some rows; it gives once, few, many or a size class.

>TRBV7-9|few|TRBJ2-1|TRBD1
CASRRPQDRTDEQFF
TGTGCCAGCAGACGCCCGCAGGACAGGACGGATGAGCAGTTCTTC
>TRBV18|few|TRBJ1-1|.
CASSGKVNTEAFF
TGTGCCAGCTCAGGTAAGGTGAACACTGAAGCTTTCTTT
>TRBV12-3/TRBV12-4|many|TRBJ1-4|.
CASTPGATNEKLFF
TGTGCCAGCACCCCCGGGGCAACTAATGAAAAACTGTTTTTT
>TRBV10-3|many|TRBJ2-3|.
CAISEARADTQYF
TGTGCCATCAGTGAGGCAAGGGCAGATACGCAGTATTTT
>TRBV10-3|many|TRBJ1-4|TRBD1
CATQTGFYEKLFF
TGTGCCACCCAGACAGGGTTCTATGAAAAACTGTTTTTT
>TRBV10-3|many|TRBJ2-3|.
CAISTTGVFTDTQYF
TGTGCCATCAGTACTACGGGGGTCTTCACAGATACGCAGTATTTT
>TRBV4-1|many|TRBJ2-1|TRBD2
CASSHTRTGGGGRSYNEQFF
TGCGCCAGCAGCCACACCCGGACGGGGGGCGGGGGGCGCTCCTACAATGAGCAGTTCTTC
>TRBV11-3|.|TRBJ1-1|.
CASSQERWNTEAFF
TGTGCCAGCAGCCAAGAGAGGTGGAACACTGAAGCTTTCTTT
>TRBV19|many|TRBJ1-5|TRBD1
CASRDRGQSNQPQHF
TGTGCCAGTCGCGACAGGGGGCAAAGCAATCAGCCCCAGCATTTT
>TRBV5-8|.|TRBJ2-3|.
CASSFEISVTDTQYF
TGTGCCAGCAGCTTTGAAATTAGCGTGACAGATACGCAGTATTTT
>TRBV6-1|many|TRBJ1-1|.
CASSRTVNTEAFF
TGTGCCAGCAGTCGGACGGTGAACACTGAAGCTTTCTTT
>TRBV18|many|TRBJ2-7|.
CASSPGFSQTYEQYF
TGTGCCAGCTCACCAGGATTCAGTCAGACCTACGAGCAGTACTTC
>TRBV20-1|many|TRBJ2-2|.
CSARDLRVDTGELFF
TGCAGTGCTAGAGATCTCAGGGTAGACACCGGGGAGCTGTTTTTT
>TRBV6-1|many|TRBJ2-1|TRBD2
CASSRREGLGNEQFF
TGTGCCAGCAGTCGTCGGGAGGGCCTGGGGAATGAGCAGTTCTTC
>TRBV7-2|.|TRBJ2-3|TRBD1
CASSRTAGQGVTDTQYF
TGTGCCAGCAGCCGTACCGCGGGACAGGGAGTCACAGATACGCAGTATTTT
>TRBV12-3/TRBV12-4|.|TRBJ1-1|.
CASSPVETEAFF
TGTGCCAGCAGTCCCGTGGAGACCGAAGCTTTCTTT
>TRBV9|few|TRBJ2-1|TRBD2
CASSPQGTSGNDEQFF
TGTGCCAGCAGCCCTCAAGGGACTAGCGGGAACGATGAGCAGTTCTTC
>TRBV20-1|many|TRBJ2-3|TRBD2
CSARDPGLAGEEQYF
TGCAGTGCTAGAGATCCGGGACTAGCGGGAGAGGAGCAGTATTTT
>TRBV29-1|many|TRBJ1-2|.
CSVVSGNGYTF
TGCAGCGTTGTGTCAGGGAATGGCTACACCTTC
>TRBV20-1|many|TRBJ2-7|TRBD1
CSAKLPTGGNEQYF
TGCAGTGCTAAACTTCCGACAGGGGGAAACGAGCAGTACTTC
>TRBV7-8|many|TRBJ1-5|TRBD1
CASSLEGATQPQHF
TGTGCCAGCAGCTTAGAGGGGGCTACTCAGCCCCAGCATTTT
>TRBV28|.|TRBJ2-4|.
CASSLFGHSKNIQYF
TGTGCCAGCAGTTTATTTGGACACAGCAAAAACATTCAGTACTTC
>TRBV15|many|TRBJ2-7|TRBD1
CATSRDRGHQGYEQYF
TGTGCCACCAGCAGGGACAGGGGCCATCAGGGGTACGAGCAGTACTTC
>TRBV20-1|many|TRBJ2-7|.
CSASLRGKTYEQYF
TGCAGTGCTAGCCTTCGGGGGAAGACCTACGAGCAGTACTTC
>TRBV27|many|TRBJ1-1|TRBD1
CASNPGQANTEAFF
TGTGCCAGCAACCCGGGACAGGCGAACACTGAAGCTTTCTTT
>TRBV5-1|.|TRBJ1-2|TRBD1
CASSLRVQGAIDSGYTF
TGCGCCAGCAGCTTGAGAGTCCAGGGGGCCATCGACTCTGGCTACACCTTC
>TRBV13|.|TRBJ2-1|.
CASSLGRAVPYNEQSF
TGTGCCAGCAGCTTAGGCCGGGCAGTCCCCTACAATGAGCAGTCCTTC
>TRBV13|many|TRBJ1-2|.
CASSPGYGYTF
TGTGCCAGCAGCCCGGGCTATGGCTACACCTTC
>TRBV25-1|few|TRBJ2-1|TRBD1
CASSERTGLGDEQFF
TGTGCCAGCAGTGAACGGACAGGGTTGGGCGATGAGCAGTTCTTC
>TRBV10-3|.|TRBJ2-7|TRBD1
CAISDAGTGSYEQYF
TGTGCCATCAGTGATGCCGGGACAGGGTCATACGAGCAGTACTTC
>TRBV2|many|TRBJ1-6|.
CASGIAAYNSPLHF
TGTGCCAGCGGCATCGCGGCATATAATTCACCCCTCCACTTT
>TRBV6-1|many|TRBJ2-5|.
CASSERRFQETQYF
TGTGCCAGCAGTGAAAGGCGCTTCCAAGAGACCCAGTACTTC
>TRBV20-1|many|TRBJ2-3|.
CSVIHTDTQYF
TGCAGTGTCATCCACACAGATACGCAGTATTTT
>TRBV6-1|many|TRBJ2-7|.
CASSEISEQYF
TGTGCCAGCAGTGAAATCTCCGAGCAGTACTTC
>TRBV20-1|.|TRBJ2-5|.
CSSRVRGETQYF
TGCAGTTCCCGGGTTCGGGGGGAGACCCAGTACTTC
>TRBV2|many|TRBJ1-2|.
CASSGPGYGYTF
TGTGCCAGCAGTGGACCCGGCTATGGCTACACCTTC
>TRBV28|many|TRBJ2-3|.
CASSFFPGTQYF
TGTGCCAGCAGTTTCTTTCCTGGTACGCAGTATTTT
>TRBV19|many|TRBJ2-3|.
CASSPLGQGTDTQYF
TGTGCCAGTAGCCCCCTGGGACAAGGCACAGATACGCAGTATTTT
>TRBV11-3|few|TRBJ1-5|.
CASSLDLGQPQHF
TGTGCCAGCAGCTTAGATCTAGGGCAGCCCCAGCATTTT
>TRBV20-1|many|TRBJ2-1|.
CSAPNFNPTGGNEQFF
TGCAGTGCGCCAAATTTCAATCCGACCGGAGGGAATGAGCAGTTCTTC
>TRBV18|.|TRBJ2-7|TRBD2
CASSPPGAGGLVNEQYF
TGTGCCAGCTCACCCCCAGGAGCGGGAGGGCTAGTGAACGAGCAGTACTTC
>TRBV7-9|many|TRBJ1-1|.
CASVGLRAEAFF
TGTGCCAGCGTCGGACTGAGGGCTGAAGCTTTCTTT
>TRBV12-3/TRBV12-4|.|TRBJ1-1|.
CASRQPNTEAFF
TGTGCCAGCAGACAGCCTAACACTGAAGCTTTCTTT
>TRBV11-2|many|TRBJ2-2|.
CASSLGVANTGELFF
TGTGCCAGCAGCTTAGGAGTTGCGAACACCGGGGAGCTGTTTTTT
>TRBV18|many|TRBJ2-7|TRBD2
CASSRASGRAPYEQYF
TGTGCCAGCTCACGAGCTAGCGGGAGGGCCCCCTACGAGCAGTACTTC
>TRBV20-1|many|TRBJ2-3|TRBD1
CSAIHRGVTDTQYF
TGCAGTGCTATCCACAGGGGAGTAACAGATACGCAGTATTTT
>TRBV20-1|few|TRBJ1-5|.
CSASTGLQPQHF
TGCAGTGCTAGTACAGGGCTTCAGCCCCAGCATTTT
>TRBV20-1|many|TRBJ2-1|TRBD2
CSPEGRGRANYNEQFF
TGCAGTCCCGAGGGGCGCGGGAGGGCCAATTACAATGAGCAGTTCTTC
>TRBV30|many|TRBJ2-1|TRBD2
CAWSLTSGSRHEQFF
TGTGCCTGGAGTTTGACTAGCGGGAGCAGGCATGAGCAGTTCTTC
>TRBV28|.|TRBJ1-1|.
CASSLPTVDTSYF
TGTGCCAGCAGTTTACCTACCGTCGACACTTCATATTTT
>TRBV13|few|TRBJ2-1|.
CASSWEVSYNEQFF
TGTGCCAGCAGCTGGGAGGTTTCCTACAATGAGCAGTTCTTC
>TRBV4-1|.|TRBJ2-1|.
CASSQDRAGITRNEQFF
TGCGCCAGCAGCCAAGATAGGGCAGGGATAACAAGGAATGAGCAGTTCTTC
>TRBV30|.|TRBJ2-1|TRBD2
CAWSWLAGVGEQFF
TGTGCCTGGAGTTGGCTAGCGGGAGTTGGTGAGCAGTTCTTC
>TRBV12-3/TRBV12-4|many|TRBJ2-5|.
CASTRGETQYF
TGTGCCAGCACCCGTGGAGAGACCCAGTACTTC